The rows below give T cell receptor beta chains drawn from one sample of a study of vaccination effects on CD4 cells after COVID-19. No antigens are known for them. Sequencing was performed with immunoSEQ multiplex PCR; in TCRdb, only in-frame clones are kept and a portion is missing. The data hold approximately 68,000 clones, with 60% to 85% observed a single time. This specimen consisted of CD4+ T cells from PBMCs cultured with SARS-CoV-2 spike peptides, obtained before COVID-19 vaccination. These receptors originate from a human donor who received a COVID-19 vaccine. Each CDR3 is given with its conserved first and last residue. D genes are given only for firm matches. Rows give clone size only sometimes, using once, few, many, or a class for an expanded clone.

TRBJ1-5 - TRBV2 few CASSLGGQPQHF TGTGCCAGCAGTCTAGGGGGGCAGCCCCAGCATTTT
TRBJ1-1 - TRBV19 - CASSPQGATEAFF TGTGCCAGTAGCCCCCAAGGGGCCACTGAAGCTTTCTTT
TRBJ2-5 TRBD2 TRBV2 - CASSGLAGGQGTQYF TGTGCCAGCAGTGGGTTAGCGGGGGGGCAGGGGACCCAGTACTTC
TRBJ1-1 - TRBV5-4 few CASSWVDGTEAFF TGTGCCAGCAGCTGGGTTGATGGGACTGAAGCTTTCTTT
TRBJ1-2 - TRBV11-2 - CASSPQPWDNYGYTF TGTGCCAGCAGCCCCCAGCCTTGGGACAACTATGGCTACACCTTC
TRBJ2-2 TRBD1 TRBV24-1 - CATSVPTGAGTGELFF TGTGCCACCAGTGTTCCGACAGGGGCGGGCACCGGGGAGCTGTTTTTT
TRBJ2-5 - TRBV28 - CASSFFETQYF TGTGCCAGCAGTTTCTTCGAGACCCAGTACTTC
TRBJ2-5 - TRBV5-1 - CASSLAGNQETQYF TGCGCCAGCAGCTTGGCAGGGAATCAAGAGACCCAGTACTTC
TRBJ1-3 - TRBV10-2 - CASSESGNTIYF TGCGCCAGCAGTGAGTCTGGGAACACCATATATTTT
TRBJ2-3 TRBD1 TRBV18 - CASSPETGEDTQYF TGTGCCAGCTCACCAGAGACAGGGGAAGATACGCAGTATTTT
TRBJ1-5 - TRBV6-6 - CASEVSGGGQPQHF TGTGCCAGCGAGGTCTCGGGGGGCGGTCAGCCCCAGCATTTT
TRBJ1-1 - TRBV9 - CASSVGPNTEAFF TGTGCCAGCAGCGTAGGACCGAACACTGAAGCTTTCTTT
TRBJ2-1 TRBD1 TRBV5-1 - CASAWDSSTVKFF TGCGCCAGCGCATGGGACAGTTCCACAGTAAAGTTCTTC
TRBJ2-3 - TRBV28 - CASSLTRGGYADTQYF TGTGCCAGCAGTTTAACCCGCGGGGGCTACGCAGATACGCAGTATTTT
TRBJ2-5 - TRBV2 once CASSPYPVETQYF TGTGCCAGCAGCCCCTATCCCGTGGAGACCCAGTACTTC
TRBJ1-3 TRBD1 TRBV11-2 - CASRLTGGAYTIYF TGTGCCAGCAGGTTAACAGGGGGCGCGTACACCATATATTTT
TRBJ1-1 - TRBV29-1 - CSGKTESYTEAFF TGCAGCGGGAAGACAGAAAGTTACACTGAAGCTTTCTTT
TRBJ1-3 - TRBV30 - CAWRVGRLGPSSGNTIYF TGTGCCTGGAGGGTAGGGCGACTGGGGCCAAGCTCTGGAAACACCATATATTTT
TRBJ2-5 - TRBV9 - CASSPRAYQQETQYF TGTGCCAGCAGCCCTAGAGCGTACCAACAAGAGACCCAGTACTTC
TRBJ2-3 - TRBV9 - CASSAVGGQGAADTQYF TGTGCCAGCAGCGCGGTGGGGGGGCAGGGGGCTGCGGATACGCAGTATTTT
TRBJ1-2 - TRBV11-2 - CASSLRTDYGYTF TGTGCCAGCAGCTTACGGACAGACTATGGCTACACCTTC
TRBJ2-1 TRBD2 TRBV9 once CASSVGVSGGLNDNEQFF TGTGCCAGCAGCGTAGGGGTTAGCGGGGGCCTAAACGACAATGAGCAGTTCTTC
TRBJ2-5 TRBD2 TRBV15 - CATSRGGGGQETQYF TGTGCCACCAGCAGAGGGGGGGGAGGGCAAGAGACCCAGTACTTC
TRBJ1-2 TRBD1 TRBV19 once CASSSRQGGYGYTF TGTGCCAGTAGTAGCCGACAGGGGGGCTATGGCTACACCTTC
TRBJ2-5 - TRBV19 - CASSIRLLNPETQYF TGTGCCAGTAGTATTCGGCTCCTCAATCCAGAGACCCAGTACTTC
TRBJ2-2 TRBD1 TRBV5-1 - CASSPTGGIGELFF TGCGCCAGCAGCCCCACAGGGGGCATCGGGGAGCTGTTTTTT
TRBJ1-2 - TRBV18 - CASSPQGVEGYGYTF TGTGCCAGCTCACCACAGGGCGTGGAGGGCTATGGCTACACCTTC
TRBJ1-2 - TRBV12-5 - CASGLVLGRPNYGYTF TGTGCTAGTGGTTTGGTCCTAGGACGTCCGAACTATGGCTACACCTTC
TRBJ1-6 - TRBV5-5 few CASSSSGPQGSPLHF TGTGCCAGCAGCTCCTCCGGGCCCCAGGGGTCACCCCTCCACTTT
TRBJ1-2 TRBD1 TRBV6-2/TRBV6-3 - CASSWDRGNGYTF TGTGCCAGCAGCTGGGACAGGGGGAATGGCTACACCTTC